One T cell receptor (beta chain) is described in this entry. Antigen unknown. This record comes from a study of T cell clusters in autoimmune cytopenias. Multiplex touch-down PCR amplified TRB using TRB-A and TRB-B pools in one tube. Each CDR3 protein gets one entry in TCRdb, which reprocessed the multiplex PCR reads and gives no DNA. This sample's clone table lists 4,000 or so distinct CDR3 sequences. TRB amplification used approximately 250 ng of peripheral blood genomic DNA. Findings of the study overall: TRB repertoire shifts in secondary cytopenia and chronic lymphocytic leukemia mostly reflected lymphoma, not autoimmunity.

The CDR3 loop spans 19 amino acids. Germline V CDR1 and CDR2: SGDLS, YYNGEE. The rearrangement joins TRBV9 to TRBJ2-2; TCRdb's D call, TRBD2, is unchecked because there is no DNA. The clonotype was recovered from a human donor with an autoimmune cytopenia or autoimmune hepatitis (not recorded which). The specimen was peripheral blood. CDR3 region: CASSVGGASGRRNTGELFF.